The 19 T cell receptor beta chains presented below share a single source sample, sequenced in a study of beta chain features in type 1 diabetes. The sequenced template was cDNA made from the entire isolated RNA. The data were produced by immunoSEQ multiplex PCR, yet TCRdb's version contains in-frame clones alone and is incomplete. The sample consists of roughly 240,000 clones, 68% of them appearing once. The sequencing input was naive CD4+ T cells from blood. These receptor sequences come from a man aged 25 to 45 in good health.

This clone was seen a few times. The chain's CDR3 is CASSYSIPDSYNEQFF. The CDR3 nucleotides read TGTGCCAGCAGTTACTCGATACCCGACAGCTACAATGAGCAGTTCTTC. The rearrangement joins TRBV6-5 to TRBJ2-1; maybe TRBD1 (5 bases). Germline V gene data show CDR1 as MNHEY and CDR2 as SVGAGI. V was pared by 0 bases and J by 3 bases, with 12 bases between. This CDR3 has 16 amino acids.

The chain combines TRBV30 with TRBJ1-6, with 7 bases identical to TRBD1. Germline V lookup: CDR1 GTSNPN, CDR2 SVGIG (reference sequence). J gave up 8 bases and V 4 bases, and 5 bases lay outside the gene matches. The CDR3 totals 13 residues. The CDR3 DNA is TGTGCCTGGAATCCTCAGGGGGATTCACCCCTCCACTTT. Translated: CAWNPQGDSPLHF.

The CDR3 sequence is CASELAGNEQFF. CDR3 coding DNA: TGTGCCAGCGAGCTAGCGGGCAATGAGCAGTTCTTC. The chain joins TRBV7-9 to TRBJ2-1; 8 nucleotides align to TRBD2. The J segment lost 6 bases and the V segment lost 8 bases, leaving 3 bases of the junction unmatched. CDR3 size: 12 residues. Germline V gives CDR1 SEHNR, CDR2 FQNEAQ (reference sequence).

The V and J genes are TRBV7-9 and TRBJ2-7; maybe TRBD2 (6 bases). CDR3 size: 14 residues. V lost 6 bases and J 1 base, leaving 13 bases between the germline ends. CDR1 and CDR2 from the germline V gene are SEHNR and FQNEAQ (reference sequence). For the CDR3, the DNA is TGTGCCAGCAGGGACCTTAGCGGTTCCTACGAGCAGTACTTC. It codes for CASRDLSGSYEQYF.

This clone was seen more than once but under ten times. This same CDR3 is encoded by further DNA sequences in the sample. This rearrangement joins TRBV9 to TRBJ2-5; 8 nucleotides match TRBD2. The CDR3 is 14 residues long. The germline CDR1 and CDR2 sequences are SGDLS and YYNGEE. Germline trimming cut 1 base from V and 2 bases from J; bases unmatched to any gene: 1. The CDR3 spells CASSVTSGQETQYF. The DNA of the CDR3 is TGTGCCAGCAGCGTAACTAGCGGTCAAGAGACCCAGTACTTC.

The rearrangement uses TRBV29-1 and TRBJ2-5, with D perhaps matching TRBD1 or TRBD2 (5 bases each). The germline V and J ends were trimmed by 4 bases and 5 bases, with 14 bases remaining between them. The CDR3 has 13 amino acids. Germline CDR1 SQVTM, CDR2 ANQGSEA. The CDR3 nucleotides read TGCAGCGTTGCCCAGGGAGTTGGCGAGACCCAGTACTTC. This translates into CSVAQGVGETQYF. The full variable domain, with the rest looked up from reference TRBV29-1 and TRBJ2-5, is SAVISQKPSRDICQRGTSLTIQCQVDSQVTMMFWYRQQPGQSLTLIATANQGSEATYESGFVIDKFPISRPNLTFSTLTVSNMSPEDSSIYLCSVAQGVGETQYFGPGTRLLVL.

This sequence joins TRBV30 and TRBJ2-7; weak D call: TRBD2 (5 bases). The CDR3 length is 12 residues. CDR1 is GTSNPN and CDR2 is SVGIG in the germline V gene (reference sequence). Trimming stripped 4 bases from V and 7 bases from J, with 14 bases between. CDR3 in amino acids: CAWKGGAEEQYF. CDR3 DNA sequence: TGTGCCTGGAAAGGAGGAGCGGAGGAGCAGTACTTC.

The chain recombines TRBV2 with TRBJ2-5; 8 bases fit TRBD1. This CDR3 region has 15 residues. The germline gives CDR1 SNHLY, CDR2 FYNNEI. Trimming at V came to 5 bases and at J to 2 bases, leaving 7 bases not matched to a gene. This chain's CDR3 is CASSPMGQAQETQYF. CDR3 nucleotides: TGTGCCAGCAGTCCAATGGGACAGGCTCAAGAGACCCAGTACTTC.

The chain employs TRBV5-1 and TRBJ2-3; no definite D call. Per the germline V gene, CDR1 is SGHRS and CDR2 is YFSETQ. V was cut by 4 bases and J by 4 bases, with 10 bases left in between. CDR3 length equals 13 residues. The CDR3: CASSPGGSDTQYF. The CDR3 DNA sequence: TGCGCCAGCAGCCCGGGTGGATCAGATACGCAGTATTTT.

This clone occurred a few times. V gene TRBV11-3 combines with J gene TRBJ2-6; 10 positions match TRBD1. With 4 bases clipped from V and 1 base from J, the junction kept 4 bases outside the gene matches. The CDR3 sequence is 17 residues long. Germline loops: CDR1 SGHNT, CDR2 YENEEA. CDR3 nucleotide sequence: TGTGCCAGCAGCTCGACAGGGGGCCCGTCTGGGGCCAACGTCCTGACTTTC. Its protein product is CASSSTGGPSGANVLTF.

This chain joins TRBV29-1 and TRBJ2-1; 8 bases are a match to TRBD2. Germline assignment: CDR1 SQVTM and CDR2 ANQGSEA. There are 14 residues in the CDR3. The J segment lost 1 base and the V segment lost 6 bases, leaving 5 bases of the junction unmatched. In DNA, the CDR3 is TGCAGCGTCGGGGGGGCTCTGTCCTACAATGAGCAGTTCTTC. Its translation: CSVGGALSYNEQFF.

V gene TRBV27 combines with J gene TRBJ2-7, with unresolved D. The CDR3 sequence is 13 residues long. Germline V gene data show CDR1 as MNHEY and CDR2 as SMNVEV (reference sequence). The V end lost 0 bases, the J end lost 7 bases, and 10 bases lay between the germline ends. As DNA, the CDR3 is TGTGCCAGCAGTTTATCGTATTTGGGGGAGCAGTACTTC. Amino acids: CASSLSYLGEQYF.

The chain uses TRBV7-6 and TRBJ2-7, with 12 nucleotides matching TRBD1. Looked up from germline, CDR1 is SGHVS and CDR2 is FNYEAQ. There are 17 residues in the CDR3. V dropped 5 bases and J dropped 1; count of bases not matched to a gene: 9. The CDR3 sequence is CASSPPVGQGASYEQYF. The CDR3 DNA reads as TGTGCCAGCAGCCCACCCGTGGGACAGGGGGCATCCTACGAGCAGTACTTC.

The chain combines TRBV28 with TRBJ2-1; D is undetermined. Germline CDR1 MDHEN, CDR2 SYDVKM. V dropped 6 bases and J dropped 10 bases, with 13 bases sitting between them. The CDR3 sequence is 12 residues long. CDR3: CASSGRRVEQFF. The CDR3 region has the DNA TGTGCCAGCAGCGGCCGCCGGGTAGAGCAGTTCTTC.

The chain recombines TRBV5-1 with TRBJ2-5, with no clear D. The length of the CDR3 is 12 residues. Germline loops: CDR1 SGHRS, CDR2 YFSETQ. V was cut by 0 bases and J by 5 bases, with 5 bases left in between. DNA for the CDR3: TGCGCCAGCAGCTTGGAGGTGGAGACCCAGTACTTC. It is translated as CASSLEVETQYF.

The chain recombines TRBV5-1 with TRBJ2-7; TRBD1 matches at 8 bases. This CDR3 contains 14 residues. Per the germline V gene, CDR1 is SGHRS and CDR2 is YFSETQ. V was clipped by 5 bases and J by 2 bases; unmatched bases: 6. The CDR3 region has the DNA TGCGCCAGCAGTCCTGGGACAGGTCCCTACGAGCAGTACTTC. Its protein is CASSPGTGPYEQYF.

The chain links TRBV4-3 to TRBJ2-3; 9 nucleotides agree with TRBD2. V trimming: 1 base; J trimming: 3 bases; junction bases outside the gene matches: 2. This CDR3 has 15 amino acids. CDR1 and CDR2 from the germline V gene are LGHNA and YSLEER. CDR3 protein: CASSQGGLATDTQYF. The CDR3 DNA is TGCGCCAGCAGCCAAGGGGGACTAGCAACAGATACGCAGTATTTT.

CDR3 sequence: CASSQSGAAAQYF. CDR3 nucleotides: TGTGCCAGCAGCCAAAGCGGGGCGGCCGCGCAGTACTTC. V is TRBV7-9 and J is TRBJ2-7; 7 nucleotides align to TRBD2. The CDR3 spans 13 residues. V lost 5 bases and J lost 9; bases outside the gene matches: 10. CDR1 is SEHNR, CDR2 FQNEAQ, per germline (reference sequence).

The chain uses TRBV5-1 and TRBJ2-7, with TRBD1 identical over 7 bases. V lost 3 bases and J lost 0; bases outside the gene matches: 3. There are 14 residues in the CDR3. The V gene's germline CDR1 is SGHRS and CDR2 YFSETQ. CDR3 DNA: TGCGCCAGCAGCTCGGACAGGCCCTCCTACGAGCAGTACTTC. Protein sequence: CASSSDRPSYEQYF.